The 12 T cell receptor beta chains reported below all come from one sample, sequenced in a study of CD8+ T cells in alopecia areata. As the sequencing template, cDNA was produced by extracting RNA and reverse transcribing it. Generated by immunoSEQ multiplex PCR, the TCRdb table keeps only in-frame clones and is missing some. Of some 110,000 clones in the sample, 55% to 70% were seen once. The sequenced sample consisted of CD4+ T cells sorted from blood. The receptor source for this set is a human donor in good health.

The chain joins TRBV4-1 to TRBJ2-5; D not resolved. The CDR3 totals 12 residues. Per germline, CDR1 MGHRA and CDR2 YSYEKL. V dropped 4 bases and J dropped 4 bases, with 7 bases sitting between them. CDR3 residues: CASSPGRETQYF. The CDR3 region has the DNA TGCGCCAGCAGCCCGGGCCGAGAGACCCAGTACTTC.

This chain links TRBV5-4 with TRBJ2-7; TRBD2 is a possible D gene (7 bases). CDR1 is SGHNT, CDR2 YYREEE, per germline (reference sequence). There are 17 residues in the CDR3. V was pared by 4 bases and J by 0 bases, with 20 bases between. The CDR3 DNA is TGTGCCAGCAGCCACCTGGGCGGGGGCCCTAGCTCCTACGAGCAGTACTTC. It encodes CASSHLGGGPSSYEQYF. The full variable domain, in which reference TRBV5-4 and TRBJ2-7 provide the parts outside the CDR3, is ETGVTQSPTHLIKTRGQQVTLRCSSQSGHNTVSWYQQALGQGPQFIFQYYREEENGRGNFPPRFSGLQFPNYSSELNVNALELDDSALYLCASSHLGGGPSSYEQYFGPGTRLTVT.

The gene calls are TRBV19 and TRBJ1-1; D is unclear. V gave up 0 bases and J gave up 10 bases, with 18 bases separating them. Germline V gene sequence: CDR1 LNHDA, CDR2 SQIVND (reference sequence). This CDR3 spans 15 amino acids. CDR3: CASSIEATSVIRAFF. In nucleotides, the CDR3 is TGTGCCAGTAGTATAGAAGCCACGTCGGTAATCAGAGCTTTCTTT.

This clone turned up a few times. CDR3 DNA sequence: TGTGCCAGCAGCCAAGCGGGGGGGATTGGGGAGACCCAGTACTTC. Protein product: CASSQAGGIGETQYF. The chain uses TRBV4-2 and TRBJ2-5, with 8 bases that match TRBD2. Germline loops: CDR1 LGHNA, CDR2 YNFKEQ. This CDR3 region has 15 residues. Trimming took 1 base from V and 5 from J; bases not matched to a gene: 6.

V is TRBV4-1 and J is TRBJ2-6, with D perhaps matching TRBD1 (6 bases). The V and J ends lost 2 bases and 3 bases respectively, with 11 bases between them. Germline V lookup: CDR1 MGHRA, CDR2 YSYEKL. This CDR3 is 16 amino acids long. CDR3 amino acids: CASSQRPGVGANVLTF. CDR3 sequence (DNA): TGCGCCAGCAGCCAACGTCCAGGGGTTGGGGCCAACGTCCTGACTTTC.

The V call is TRBV30, the J call TRBJ1-1; D gene uncertain. Germline V gene lookup returns CDR1 GTSNPN and CDR2 SVGIG (reference sequence). Trimming cost V 2 bases and J 9 bases, with 16 bases left between them. This CDR3 is 13 amino acids long. CDR3 in amino acids: CAWSPGRTLKAFF. The DNA for the CDR3 is TGTGCCTGGAGTCCCGGGAGAACACTGAAAGCTTTCTTT.

This rearrangement joins TRBV30 to TRBJ1-2, with 12 positions matching TRBD1. Germline CDR1 and CDR2: GTSNPN and SVGIG (reference sequence). Germline trimming cut 8 bases from V and 8 bases from J; bases unmatched to any gene: 3. The CDR3 is made up of 11 amino acids. CDR3 amino acids: CARDRGRGYTF. In DNA form, the CDR3 reads TGTGCCCGGGACAGGGGGCGAGGCTACACCTTC.

The chain is built from TRBV19 and TRBJ1-5; D might be TRBD1 (6 bases). Germline V CDR1 and CDR2: LNHDA, SQIVND (reference sequence). This CDR3 is 12 amino acids long. Trimming shortened V by 5 bases and J by 7 bases, and 9 bases separated the two germline ends. The CDR3 region is CASSQGNQPQHF. CDR3 DNA sequence: TGTGCCAGTAGTCAGGGGAACCAGCCCCAGCATTTT.

This clone was seen a handful of times. The chain joins TRBV9 to TRBJ1-2; D is ambiguous. Germline values: CDR1 SGDLS, CDR2 YYNGEE. V was shortened by 0 bases and J by 0 bases, with 9 bases between the two germline ends. This CDR3 is built from 15 residues. The CDR3 DNA reads as TGTGCCAGCAGCGTAGAGGGCAGTACTAACTATGGCTACACCTTC. Residues: CASSVEGSTNYGYTF.

The chain is built from TRBV1 and TRBJ1-2; the table names TRBD1, a call not compared with the DNA. TRBV1 constitutes a pseudogene. The CDR3 runs 14 residues. The CDR3 DNA reads TGCACCAGCAGCAACAGGATGACTAACTATGGCTACACCTTC. Its translation is CTSSNRMTNYGYTF.

The gene calls are TRBV30 and TRBJ1-4; D remains ambiguous. V was clipped by 1 base and J by 6 bases, with 15 bases between them. This CDR3 has 15 amino acids. Germline V lookup: CDR1 GTSNPN, CDR2 SVGIG (reference sequence). CDR3 residues: CAWSEGSLSHEKLFF. The CDR3 DNA reads TGTGCCTGGAGTGAGGGAAGTCTCTCCCATGAAAAACTGTTTTTT.

This clone has just a few counts. The genes are TRBV9 and TRBJ2-3; D remains ambiguous. CDR3 length: 15 residues. Germline assignment: CDR1 SGDLS and CDR2 YYNGEE. Trimming cost V 0 bases and J 4 bases, with 12 bases left between them. CDR3 residues: CASSVGPNPPDTQYF. The DNA for the CDR3 is TGTGCCAGCAGCGTAGGACCCAACCCCCCAGATACGCAGTATTTT.